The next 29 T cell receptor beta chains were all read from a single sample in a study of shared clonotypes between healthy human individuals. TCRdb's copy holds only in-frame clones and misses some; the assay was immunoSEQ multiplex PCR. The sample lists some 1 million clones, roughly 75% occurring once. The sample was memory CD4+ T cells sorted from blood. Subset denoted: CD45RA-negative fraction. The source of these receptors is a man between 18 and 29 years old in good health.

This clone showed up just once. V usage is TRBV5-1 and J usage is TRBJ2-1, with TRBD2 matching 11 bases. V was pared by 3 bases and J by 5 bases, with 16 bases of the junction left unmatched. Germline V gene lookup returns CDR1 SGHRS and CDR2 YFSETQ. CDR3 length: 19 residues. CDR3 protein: CASSSTHADSGGVDNEQFF. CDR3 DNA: TGCGCCAGCAGCTCCACACATGCCGATAGCGGGGGGGTGGACAATGAGCAGTTCTTC.

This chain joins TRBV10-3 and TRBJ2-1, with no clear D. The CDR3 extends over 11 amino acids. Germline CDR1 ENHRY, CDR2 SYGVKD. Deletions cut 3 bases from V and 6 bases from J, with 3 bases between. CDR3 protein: CAISDINEQFF. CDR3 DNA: TGTGCCATCAGTGATATCAATGAGCAGTTCTTC.

CDR3 amino acids: CASRSDRTEAFF. In nucleotides, the CDR3 is TGTGCCAGCAGATCGGACAGGACTGAAGCTTTCTTT. The genes are TRBV6-6 and TRBJ1-1; TRBD1 aligns across 7 bases. The CDR3 runs to 12 residues. V trimming: 6 bases; J trimming: 5 bases; junction bases outside the gene matches: 3. CDR1 and CDR2 (germline): MNHNY, SVGAGI (reference sequence).

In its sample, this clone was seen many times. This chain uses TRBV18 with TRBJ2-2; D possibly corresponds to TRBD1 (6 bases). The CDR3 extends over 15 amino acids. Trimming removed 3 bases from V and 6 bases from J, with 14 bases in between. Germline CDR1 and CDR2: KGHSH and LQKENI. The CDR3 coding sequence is TGTGCCAGCTCACCGCTGCTGGGGGCCCCCGGGGAGCTGTTTTTT. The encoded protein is CASSPLLGAPGELFF. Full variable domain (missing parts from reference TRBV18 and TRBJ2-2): NAGVMQNPRHLVRRRGQEARLRCSPMKGHSHVYWYRQLPEEGLKFMVYLQKENIIDESGMPKERFSAEFPKEGPSILRIQQVVRGDSAAYFCASSPLLGAPGELFFGEGSRLTVL.

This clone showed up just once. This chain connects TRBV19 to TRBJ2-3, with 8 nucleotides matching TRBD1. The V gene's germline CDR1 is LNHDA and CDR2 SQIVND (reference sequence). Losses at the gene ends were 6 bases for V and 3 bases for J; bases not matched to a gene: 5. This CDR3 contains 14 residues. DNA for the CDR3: TGTGCCAGTAGCCTGGGACAGGCTACAGATACGCAGTATTTT. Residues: CASSLGQATDTQYF.

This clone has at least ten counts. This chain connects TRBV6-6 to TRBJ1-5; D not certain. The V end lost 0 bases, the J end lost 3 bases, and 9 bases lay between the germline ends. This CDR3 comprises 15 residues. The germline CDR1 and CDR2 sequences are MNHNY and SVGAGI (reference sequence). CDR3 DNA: TGTGCCAGCAGTTACTCAACAGAGGCCAATCAGCCCCAGCATTTT. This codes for CASSYSTEANQPQHF.

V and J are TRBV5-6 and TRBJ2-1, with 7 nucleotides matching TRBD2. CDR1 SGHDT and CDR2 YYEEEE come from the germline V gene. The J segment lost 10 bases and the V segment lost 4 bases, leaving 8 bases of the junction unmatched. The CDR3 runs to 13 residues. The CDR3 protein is CASSPRRAGEQFF. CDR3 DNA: TGTGCCAGCAGCCCCAGGCGAGCGGGAGAGCAGTTCTTC.

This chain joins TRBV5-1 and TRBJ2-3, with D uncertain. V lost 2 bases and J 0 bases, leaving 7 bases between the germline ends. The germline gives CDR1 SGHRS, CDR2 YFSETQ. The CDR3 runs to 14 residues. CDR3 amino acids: CASSFMSSTDTQYF. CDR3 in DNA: TGCGCCAGCAGCTTTATGAGCAGCACAGATACGCAGTATTTT.

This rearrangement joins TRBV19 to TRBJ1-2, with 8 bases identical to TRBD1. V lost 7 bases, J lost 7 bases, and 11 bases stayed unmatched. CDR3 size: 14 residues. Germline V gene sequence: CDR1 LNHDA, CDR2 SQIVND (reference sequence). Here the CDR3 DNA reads TGTGCCAGTAACTACGGACAGGGAACCGGTGGCTACACCTTC. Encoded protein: CASNYGQGTGGYTF. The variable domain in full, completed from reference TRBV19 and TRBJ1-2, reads DGGITQSPKYLFRKEGQNVTLSCEQNLNHDAMYWYRQDPGQGLRLIYYSQIVNDFQKGDIAEGYSVSREKKESFPLTVTSAQKNPTAFYLCASNYGQGTGGYTFGSGTRLTVV.

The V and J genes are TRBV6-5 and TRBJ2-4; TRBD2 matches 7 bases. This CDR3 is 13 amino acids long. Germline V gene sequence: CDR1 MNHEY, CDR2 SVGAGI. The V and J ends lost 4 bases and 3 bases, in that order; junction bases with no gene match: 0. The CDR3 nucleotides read TGTGCCAGCAGTTCGGGGGGCAAAAACATTCAGTACTTC. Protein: CASSSGGKNIQYF.

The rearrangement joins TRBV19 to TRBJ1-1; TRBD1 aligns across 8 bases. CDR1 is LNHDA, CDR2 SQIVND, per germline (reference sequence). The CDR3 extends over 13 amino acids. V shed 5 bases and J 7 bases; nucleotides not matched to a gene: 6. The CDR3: CASSQGATFEAFF. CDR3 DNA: TGTGCCAGTAGTCAGGGGGCAACTTTTGAAGCTTTCTTT.

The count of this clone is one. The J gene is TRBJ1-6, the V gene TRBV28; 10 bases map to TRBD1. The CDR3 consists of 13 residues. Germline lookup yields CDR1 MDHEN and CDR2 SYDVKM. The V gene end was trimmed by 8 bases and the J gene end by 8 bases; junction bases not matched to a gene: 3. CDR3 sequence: CASGTGDYSPLHF. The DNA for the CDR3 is TGTGCCAGCGGGACAGGGGATTATTCACCCCTCCACTTT.

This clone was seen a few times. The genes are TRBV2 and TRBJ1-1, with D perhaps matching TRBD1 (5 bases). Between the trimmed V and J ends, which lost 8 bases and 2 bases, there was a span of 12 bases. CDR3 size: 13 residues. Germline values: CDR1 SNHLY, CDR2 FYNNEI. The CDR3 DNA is TGTGCCAGCTCACAGGCCCTAAACACTGAAGCTTTCTTT. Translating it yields CASSQALNTEAFF.

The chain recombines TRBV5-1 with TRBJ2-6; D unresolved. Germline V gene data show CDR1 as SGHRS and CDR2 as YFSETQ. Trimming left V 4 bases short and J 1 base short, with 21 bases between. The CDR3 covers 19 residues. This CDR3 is CASSDHIPLTASGANVLTF. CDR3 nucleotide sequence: TGCGCCAGCAGCGACCATATCCCACTAACGGCGTCTGGGGCCAACGTCCTGACTTTC.

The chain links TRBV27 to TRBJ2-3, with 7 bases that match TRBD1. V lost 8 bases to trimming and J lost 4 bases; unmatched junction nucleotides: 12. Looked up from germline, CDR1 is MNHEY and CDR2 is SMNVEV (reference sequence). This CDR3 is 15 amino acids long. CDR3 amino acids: CASQRLQGTPDTQYF. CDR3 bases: TGTGCCAGCCAGAGGTTACAGGGGACCCCAGATACGCAGTATTTT.

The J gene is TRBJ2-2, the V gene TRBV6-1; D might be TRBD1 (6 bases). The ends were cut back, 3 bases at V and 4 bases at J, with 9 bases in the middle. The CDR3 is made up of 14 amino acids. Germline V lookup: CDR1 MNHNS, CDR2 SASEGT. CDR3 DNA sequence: TGTGCCAGCAGTGATACAGGGTTCACCGGGGAGCTGTTTTTT. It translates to CASSDTGFTGELFF.

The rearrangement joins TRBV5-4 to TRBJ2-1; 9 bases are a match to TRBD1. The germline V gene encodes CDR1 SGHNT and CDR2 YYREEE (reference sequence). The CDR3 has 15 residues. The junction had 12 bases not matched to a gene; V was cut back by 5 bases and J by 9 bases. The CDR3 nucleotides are TGTGCCAGCAGACTTGACAGGGGGGCCACTGGTGAGCAGTTCTTC. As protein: CASRLDRGATGEQFF.

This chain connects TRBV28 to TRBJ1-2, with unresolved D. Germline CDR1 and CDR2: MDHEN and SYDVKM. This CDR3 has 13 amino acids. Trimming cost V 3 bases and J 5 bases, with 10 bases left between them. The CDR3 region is CASSFAGRYGYTF. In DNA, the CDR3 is TGTGCCAGCAGTTTTGCTGGAAGATATGGCTACACCTTC.

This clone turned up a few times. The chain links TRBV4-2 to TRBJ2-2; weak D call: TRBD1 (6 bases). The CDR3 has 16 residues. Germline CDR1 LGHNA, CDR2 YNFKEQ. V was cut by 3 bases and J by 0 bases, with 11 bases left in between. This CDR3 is CASSHAGTTNTGELFF. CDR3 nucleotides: TGTGCCAGCAGCCATGCCGGGACAACGAACACCGGGGAGCTGTTTTTT.

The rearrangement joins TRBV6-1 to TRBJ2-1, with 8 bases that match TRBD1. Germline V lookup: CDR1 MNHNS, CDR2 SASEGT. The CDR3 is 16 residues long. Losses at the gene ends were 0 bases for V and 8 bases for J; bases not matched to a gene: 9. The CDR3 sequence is CASSEAGQVFMYEQFF. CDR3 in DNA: TGTGCCAGCAGTGAAGCGGGACAGGTGTTTATGTATGAGCAGTTCTTC.

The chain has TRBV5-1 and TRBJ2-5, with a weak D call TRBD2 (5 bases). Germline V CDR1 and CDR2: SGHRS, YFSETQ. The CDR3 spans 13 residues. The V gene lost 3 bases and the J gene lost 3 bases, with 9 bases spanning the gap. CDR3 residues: CASSSYGEETQYF. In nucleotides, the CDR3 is TGCGCCAGCAGCTCCTACGGGGAAGAGACCCAGTACTTC. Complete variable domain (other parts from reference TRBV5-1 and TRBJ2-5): KAGVTQTPRYLIKTRGQQVTLSCSPISGHRSVSWYQQTPGQGLQFLFEYFSETQRNKGNFPGRFSGRQFSNSRSEMNVSTLELGDSALYLCASSSYGEETQYFGPGTRLLVL.

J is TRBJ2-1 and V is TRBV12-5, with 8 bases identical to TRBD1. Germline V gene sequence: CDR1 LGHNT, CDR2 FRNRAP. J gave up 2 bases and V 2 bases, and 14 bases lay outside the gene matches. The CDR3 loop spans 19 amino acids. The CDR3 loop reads CASGLPPTGQELPYNEQFF. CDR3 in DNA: TGTGCTAGTGGTTTGCCCCCCACGGGACAGGAATTGCCCTACAATGAGCAGTTCTTC.

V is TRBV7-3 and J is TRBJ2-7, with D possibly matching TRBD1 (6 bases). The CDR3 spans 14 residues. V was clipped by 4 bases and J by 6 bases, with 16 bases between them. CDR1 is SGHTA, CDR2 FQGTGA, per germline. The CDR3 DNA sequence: TGTGCCAGCAGCTCCCTCGGTCAGGGGTCCGAGCAGTACTTC. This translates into CASSSLGQGSEQYF. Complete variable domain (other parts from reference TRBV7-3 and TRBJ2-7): GAGVSQTPSNKVTEKGKYVELRCDPISGHTALYWYRQSLGQGPEFLIYFQGTGAADDSGLPNDRFFAVRPEGSVSTLKIQRTERGDSAVYLCASSSLGQGSEQYFGPGTRLTVT.

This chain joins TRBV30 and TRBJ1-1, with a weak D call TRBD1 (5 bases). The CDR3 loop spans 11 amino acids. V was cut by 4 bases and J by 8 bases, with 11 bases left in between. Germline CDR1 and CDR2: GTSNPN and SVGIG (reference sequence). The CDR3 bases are TGTGCCTGGAATGAGAGGGGCGAAGCTTTCTTT. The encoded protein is CAWNERGEAFF.

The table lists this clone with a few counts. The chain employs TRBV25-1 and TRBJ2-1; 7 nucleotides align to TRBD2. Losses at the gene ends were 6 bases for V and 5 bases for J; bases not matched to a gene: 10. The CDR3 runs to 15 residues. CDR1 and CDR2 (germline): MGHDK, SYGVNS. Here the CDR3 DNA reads TGTGCCAGCAGGGCGTTGAGCGGGGATCACAATGAGCAGTTCTTC. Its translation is CASRALSGDHNEQFF.

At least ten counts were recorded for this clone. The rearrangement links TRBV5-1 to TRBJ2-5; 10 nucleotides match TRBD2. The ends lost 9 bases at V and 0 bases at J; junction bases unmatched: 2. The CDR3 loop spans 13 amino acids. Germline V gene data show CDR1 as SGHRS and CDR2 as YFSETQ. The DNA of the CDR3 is TGCGCCATTAGCGGGGGGTACCAAGAGACCCAGTACTTC. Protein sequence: CAISGGYQETQYF.

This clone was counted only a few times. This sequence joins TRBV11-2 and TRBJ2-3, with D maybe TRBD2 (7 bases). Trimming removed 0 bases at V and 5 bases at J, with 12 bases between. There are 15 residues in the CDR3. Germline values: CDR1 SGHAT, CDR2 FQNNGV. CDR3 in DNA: TGTGCCAGCAGCTTAGATGGGGGGGCGGGAGATACGCAGTATTTT. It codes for CASSLDGGAGDTQYF. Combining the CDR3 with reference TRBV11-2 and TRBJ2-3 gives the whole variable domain EAGVAQSPRYKIIEKRQSVAFWCNPISGHATLYWYQQILGQGPKLLIQFQNNGVVDDSQLPKDRFSAERLKGVDSTLKIQPAKLEDSAVYLCASSLDGGAGDTQYFGPGTRLTVL.

The CDR3 coding sequence is TGTGCCAGCAGTTTCTCCAGCGGCTCCTACAATGAGCAGTTCTTC. It yields the protein CASSFSSGSYNEQFF. The chain couples TRBV27 to TRBJ2-1; possible D gene TRBD2, 5 bases. V was cut by 3 bases and J by 0 bases, with 9 bases left in between. CDR3 length equals 15 residues. In germline, CDR1 is MNHEY, CDR2 SMNVEV (reference sequence).

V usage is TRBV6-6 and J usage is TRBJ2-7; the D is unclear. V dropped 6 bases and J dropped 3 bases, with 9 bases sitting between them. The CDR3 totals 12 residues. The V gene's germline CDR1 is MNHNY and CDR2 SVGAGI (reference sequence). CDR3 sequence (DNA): TGTGCCAGCAGCTTGGACGGCTACGAGCAGTACTTC. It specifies CASSLDGYEQYF.